The 17 T cell receptor beta chains presented below share a single source sample, sequenced in a study of T cells after yellow fever vaccination. TCRdb recomputed calls from the 5' RACE reads with MiXCR, one row per CDR3 protein. The top ten hold around 17% of the sample, which has 350,000 to 450,000 distinct CDR3 sequences, roughly 20% seen once. Sequencing was performed on PBMCs, taken before the yellow fever booster vaccination. The origin of the receptors is a man between 18 and 35 years old who received the YFV17D yellow fever vaccine.

This clonotype was picked up a small number of times. The chain links TRBV27 to TRBJ2-7; D is undetermined. The germline gives CDR1 MNHEY, CDR2 SMNVEV (reference sequence). V was clipped by 5 bases and J by 3 bases, with 17 bases between them. The CDR3 runs to 15 residues. The CDR3 here is CASSTTRSSLYEQYV. The DNA for the CDR3 is TGTGCCAGCAGTACTACCCGGTCCTCCCTCTACGAGCAGTACGTC.

Only a few counts were recorded for this clonotype. The rearrangement uses TRBV6-2 or TRBV6-3 and TRBJ2-2; D unresolved. The CDR3 has 15 amino acids. Germline values: CDR1 MNHEY, CDR2 SVGEGT. Trimming removed 6 bases at V and 4 bases at J, with 15 bases between. CDR3 DNA: TGTGCCAGCAGAATAAGATGGGGTGCCACCGGGGAGCTGTTTTTT. This sequence encodes CASRIRWGATGELFF.

The chain uses TRBV5-1 and TRBJ2-1; 11 bases agree with TRBD2. Germline V lookup: CDR1 SGHRS, CDR2 YFSETQ. Unmatched junction bases numbered 15, after V lost 4 bases and J lost 0 bases. The CDR3 extends over 20 amino acids. The CDR3 is CASSRKTSGDLLSSYNEQFF. The CDR3 DNA sequence: TGCGCCAGCAGCAGAAAGACTAGCGGGGACCTCTTGAGCTCCTACAATGAGCAGTTCTTC. Drawing the rest from reference TRBV5-1 and TRBJ2-1, the complete variable domain is KAGVTQTPRYLIKTRGQQVTLSCSPISGHRSVSWYQQTPGQGLQFLFEYFSETQRNKGNFPGRFSGRQFSNSRSEMNVSTLELGDSALYLCASSRKTSGDLLSSYNEQFFGPGTRLTVL.

The rearrangement uses TRBV30 and TRBJ1-5; 9 bases agree with TRBD1. This CDR3 is 12 amino acids long. J was trimmed by 4 bases and V by 5 bases; bases with no gene match: 0. In germline, CDR1 is GTSNPN, CDR2 SVGIG (reference sequence). CDR3: CAWGTGNQPQHF. The CDR3 coding sequence is TGTGCCTGGGGGACAGGGAATCAGCCCCAGCATTTT.

This clonotype has only a few counts. The chain is built from TRBV29-1 and TRBJ2-7, with D perhaps matching TRBD1 (6 bases). CDR3 length equals 14 residues. V lost 6 bases, J lost 3 bases, and 18 bases lay in between. Germline CDR1 and CDR2: SQVTM and ANQGSEA. The CDR3 DNA sequence: TGCAGCGTCGGCCCACAGGGTCCCGACTACGAGCAGTACTTC. It encodes CSVGPQGPDYEQYF.

This clonotype was detected only a few times. This chain uses TRBV20-1 with TRBJ1-5; D may be TRBD1 (5 bases). The CDR3 loop spans 14 amino acids. With 5 bases removed from V and 1 base from J, the gap between germline ends came to 12 bases. CDR1 is DFQATT and CDR2 is SNEGSKA in the germline V gene (reference sequence). The chain's CDR3 is CSAVPGTSNQPQHF. The CDR3 DNA sequence: TGCAGTGCTGTTCCTGGGACGAGCAATCAGCCCCAGCATTTT.

This chain joins TRBV18 and TRBJ1-2; TRBD1 matches at 8 bases. CDR3 size: 14 residues. The V gene's germline CDR1 is KGHSH and CDR2 LQKENI. Losses at the gene ends were 3 bases for V and 4 bases for J; bases not matched to a gene: 4. The CDR3 DNA sequence: TGTGCCAGCTCACCGGACAGGGTTCGCTATGGCTACACCTTC. Translating it yields CASSPDRVRYGYTF.

The gene calls are TRBV28 and TRBJ1-1, with D possibly TRBD1 on 5 matching bases. Deletions cut 6 bases from V and 11 bases from J, with 19 bases between. The CDR3 covers 13 residues. Germline CDR1 is MDHEN and CDR2 is SYDVKM. DNA for the CDR3: TGTGCCAGCAGGCCGGGACTTGAGGGGAGGGCTTTCTTT. Translating it yields CASRPGLEGRAFF.

This clonotype was detected only a few times. V is TRBV4-2 and J is TRBJ2-7; the D gene is possibly TRBD1 (6 bases). CDR1 is LGHNA, CDR2 YNFKEQ, per germline. This CDR3 has 14 amino acids. V was cut by 6 bases and J by 0 bases, with 12 bases left in between. The CDR3 DNA is TGTGCCAGCAGAGTGCAGGGGAGCTCCTACGAGCAGTACTTC. Encoded protein: CASRVQGSSYEQYF.

The rearrangement links TRBV7-2 to TRBJ1-1, with TRBD1 as a possible D gene (6 bases). With 1 base removed from V and 1 base from J, the gap between germline ends came to 10 bases. Germline values: CDR1 SGHTA, CDR2 FQGNSA. There are 15 residues in the CDR3. This CDR3 reads CASSLGQVSNTEAFF. CDR3 coding DNA: TGTGCCAGCAGCTTAGGACAGGTCTCGAACACTGAAGCTTTCTTT.

This clonotype appeared a few times. The rearrangement joins TRBV2 to TRBJ1-1; D gene uncertain. Germline CDR1 reads SNHLY; CDR2 reads FYNNEI. This CDR3 contains 13 residues. V lost 3 bases and J lost 10, with 15 bases in between. CDR3 loop: CASSDKIRERAFF. The CDR3 coding sequence is TGTGCCAGCAGTGATAAAATCCGGGAGCGAGCTTTCTTT. Combining the CDR3 with reference TRBV2 and TRBJ1-1 gives the whole variable domain EPEVTQTPSHQVTQMGQEVILRCVPISNHLYFYWYRQILGQKVEFLVSFYNNEISEKSEIFDDQFSVERPDGSNFTLKIRSTKLEDSAMYFCASSDKIRERAFFGQGTRLTVV.

Many counts were recorded for this clonotype. V usage is TRBV9 and J usage is TRBJ1-1, with unresolved D. The CDR3 is made up of 14 amino acids. Deletions cut 4 bases from V and 0 bases from J, with 10 bases between. CDR1 is SGDLS and CDR2 is YYNGEE in the germline V gene. In DNA form, the CDR3 reads TGTGCCAGCAGCCGCAGTACCATGAACACTGAAGCTTTCTTT. It specifies CASSRSTMNTEAFF.

This clonotype was seen only a few times. The rearrangement joins TRBV28 to TRBJ1-1; D ambiguous. This CDR3 is 11 amino acids long. Between the trimmed V and J ends, which lost 5 bases and 11 bases, there was a span of 12 bases. Germline V gives CDR1 MDHEN, CDR2 SYDVKM. The CDR3 DNA reads as TGTGCCAGCAGTAATTGGGATGAGGCTTTCTTT. Translated, it gives CASSNWDEAFF.

The rearrangement joins TRBV5-1 to TRBJ2-1; D not resolved. Trimming stripped 6 bases from V and 3 bases from J, with 10 bases between. CDR3 length equals 13 residues. CDR1 is SGHRS and CDR2 is YFSETQ in the germline V gene. The CDR3 sequence: CASNQGDYNEQFF. The CDR3 bases are TGCGCCAGCAACCAAGGCGACTACAATGAGCAGTTCTTC.

The CDR3 is CASSSNRTANSPLHF. DNA for the CDR3: TGTGCCAGCAGCTCGAACCGGACAGCTAATTCACCCCTCCACTTT. This rearrangement joins TRBV11-2 to TRBJ1-6, with a possible D match to TRBD1 (6 bases). Trimming stripped 4 bases from V and 6 bases from J, with 13 bases between. This CDR3 has 15 amino acids. Germline V lookup: CDR1 SGHAT, CDR2 FQNNGV. Together with reference TRBV11-2 and TRBJ1-6, the CDR3 gives the full variable domain: EAGVAQSPRYKIIEKRQSVAFWCNPISGHATLYWYQQILGQGPKLLIQFQNNGVVDDSQLPKDRFSAERLKGVDSTLKIQPAKLEDSAVYLCASSSNRTANSPLHFGNGTRLTVT.

This clonotype occurred a few times. The rearrangement joins TRBV20-1 to TRBJ1-5, with D perhaps TRBD1 (6 bases). V shed 4 bases and J shed 3 bases, with 16 bases lying between them. The CDR3 sequence is 15 residues long. CDR1 DFQATT and CDR2 SNEGSKA come from the germline V gene (reference sequence). For the CDR3, the DNA is TGCAGTGCTAAAAGTGGGGGCACCCTCAATCAGCCCCAGCATTTT. This sequence encodes CSAKSGGTLNQPQHF.

This clonotype showed up many times. J is TRBJ1-5 and V is TRBV10-3; D is uncertain. Germline V gene sequence: CDR1 ENHRY, CDR2 SYGVKD. With 0 bases removed from V and 5 bases from J, the gap between germline ends came to 2 bases. The CDR3 has 12 amino acids. The CDR3 DNA reads as TGTGCCATCAGTGAGTCGGATCAGCCCCAGCATTTT. Its translation: CAISESDQPQHF.